The 27 T cell receptor beta chains presented below share a single source sample, sequenced in a study of blood T cells in healthy people across ages. For the second PCR, which ran for about 6 to 11 cycles, a sample-barcoded 5' primer and a J-beta primer mix were used. TCRdb re-called the 5' RACE reads through MiXCR, storing one row per CDR3 protein. The sample lists around 1,600,000 distinct CDR3 sequences, approximately 42% occurring once. Specimen: blood. The receptors were gathered from a woman aged 18-29 years in good health.

The genes are TRBV5-5 and TRBJ2-3, with D maybe TRBD2 (5 bases). Trimming removed 2 bases at V and 0 bases at J, with 19 bases between. The germline gives CDR1 SGHKS, CDR2 YYEKEE (reference sequence). The CDR3 has 18 residues. CDR3 sequence: CASSFSWLVGESTDTQYF. The DNA of the CDR3 is TGTGCCAGCAGCTTTTCTTGGCTAGTGGGAGAGAGCACAGATACGCAGTATTTT.

The rearrangement joins TRBV7-2 to TRBJ1-1; TRBD1 might be the D (6 bases). The CDR3 totals 15 residues. The germline V gene encodes CDR1 SGHTA and CDR2 FQGNSA. With 6 bases removed from V and 1 base from J, the gap between germline ends came to 15 bases. CDR3 residues: CASRQYSGQNTEAFF. DNA of the CDR3: TGTGCCAGCAGACAATACTCGGGACAGAACACTGAAGCTTTCTTT.

This clonotype was picked up many times. The V gene is TRBV28, the J gene TRBJ1-2; maybe TRBD1 (5 bases). V lost 8 bases to trimming and J lost 7 bases, with 14 bases between them. CDR3 length: 12 residues. Germline CDR1 and CDR2: MDHEN and SYDVKM. The CDR3 protein is CASAFGGVGYTF. The CDR3 region has the DNA TGTGCCAGCGCCTTTGGGGGGGTTGGCTACACCTTC.

The rearrangement joins TRBV11-2 to TRBJ2-5, with D perhaps matching TRBD1 or TRBD2 (5 bases each). This CDR3 has 15 amino acids. V lost 3 bases to trimming and J lost 5 bases, with 16 bases between them. Germline CDR1 is SGHAT and CDR2 is FQNNGV. CDR3 residues: CASSFRGAVAETQYF. In DNA form, the CDR3 reads TGTGCCAGCAGCTTCAGAGGGGCTGTCGCGGAGACCCAGTACTTC.

In its sample, this clonotype was seen a few times. The J gene is TRBJ2-1, the V gene TRBV27; perhaps TRBD2 as D (7 bases). The CDR3 contains 15 residues. Trimming shortened V by 1 base and J by 8 bases, and 15 bases separated the two germline ends. Looked up from germline, CDR1 is MNHEY and CDR2 is SMNVEV (reference sequence). CDR3 sequence (DNA): TGTGCCAGCAGTTTATTAGGGGGGGTTGTGGATGAGCAGTTCTTC. It codes for CASSLLGGVVDEQFF.

This clonotype has only a few counts. Here the CDR3 reads CASSPGLGYGYTF. In nucleotides, the CDR3 is TGTGCCAGCAGCCCGGGACTGGGCTATGGCTACACCTTC. V gene TRBV12-3 or TRBV12-4 combines with J gene TRBJ1-2; possibly TRBD1 for D (5 bases). The CDR3 length is 13 residues. With 6 bases removed from V and 4 bases from J, the gap between germline ends came to 12 bases.

This clonotype was observed many times. This chain connects TRBV4-3 to TRBJ2-3; D possibly uses TRBD1 or TRBD2 (6 bases each). Looked up from germline, CDR1 is LGHNA and CDR2 is YSLEER. V was shortened by 1 base and J by 6 bases, with 8 bases between the two germline ends. The CDR3 consists of 13 residues. Here the CDR3 DNA reads TGCGCCAGCAGCCAAGTGGGGGGCGATACGCAGTATTTT. Translation: CASSQVGGDTQYF.

V is TRBV7-2 and J is TRBJ2-7, with D unresolved. The CDR3 is 13 residues long. V was pared by 0 bases and J by 5 bases, with 8 bases between. Germline CDR1 reads SGHTA; CDR2 reads FQGNSA. The CDR3 region has the DNA TGTGCCAGCAGCTTAGCCCAGACCCACGAGCAGTACTTC. Protein sequence: CASSLAQTHEQYF.

This clonotype has more than one count but fewer than ten. The rearrangement joins TRBV25-1 to TRBJ1-4; D gene ambiguous. Germline V gives CDR1 MGHDK, CDR2 SYGVNS. The CDR3 totals 15 residues. V lost 4 bases and J 5 bases, leaving 14 bases between the germline ends. The DNA for the CDR3 is TGTGCCAGCAGTGTCCGAACTGGCAGGAATGAAAAACTGTTTTTT. It encodes CASSVRTGRNEKLFF. Supplemented by reference TRBV25-1 and TRBJ1-4, the full variable domain reads EADIYQTPRYLVIGTGKKITLECSQTMGHDKMYWYQQDPGMELHLIHYSYGVNSTEKGDLSSESTVSRIRTEHFPLTLESARPSHTSQYLCASSVRTGRNEKLFFGSGTQLSVL.

The CDR3 DNA sequence: TGCAGTGCTAGACTTCCGGGACAGGGCGATTCAAGGCCCCAGCATTTT. This encodes CSARLPGQGDSRPQHF. The chain employs TRBV20-1 and TRBJ1-5; 9 bases agree with TRBD1. The CDR3 spans 16 residues. CDR1 DFQATT and CDR2 SNEGSKA come from the germline V gene (reference sequence). V shed 2 bases, J shed 9 bases, and the junction held 14 bases outside the gene matches.

This clonotype was detected many times. V and J are TRBV11-2 and TRBJ2-3; the D call may be TRBD1 or TRBD2 (6 bases each). The germline V and J ends were trimmed by 6 bases and 6 bases, with 16 bases remaining between them. The CDR3 runs 14 residues. Germline CDR1 reads SGHAT; CDR2 reads FQNNGV. This CDR3 reads CASSRLGGPDTQYF. The CDR3 region has the DNA TGTGCCAGCAGTCGACTAGGGGGGCCGGATACGCAGTATTTT.

V usage is TRBV25-1 and J usage is TRBJ2-5, with D possibly matching TRBD1 (6 bases). V was pared by 1 base and J by 5 bases, with 20 bases between. Germline V gene sequence: CDR1 MGHDK, CDR2 SYGVNS. This CDR3 has 17 residues. The CDR3 region is CASSESWGQTSWETQYF. The CDR3 bases are TGTGCCAGCAGTGAATCGTGGGGACAAACAAGCTGGGAGACCCAGTACTTC.

The chain recombines TRBV20-1 with TRBJ2-1, with TRBD1 matching 9 bases. The CDR3 loop spans 15 amino acids. The germline V gene encodes CDR1 DFQATT and CDR2 SNEGSKA (reference sequence). V trimming: 4 bases; J trimming: 6 bases; junction bases outside the gene matches: 10. CDR3 protein: CSANFPGQGRNEQFF. The CDR3 nucleotides are TGCAGTGCTAATTTTCCGGGACAGGGACGCAATGAGCAGTTCTTC.

The genes are TRBV4-3 and TRBJ1-5; 7 nucleotides match TRBD1. V was pared by 0 bases and J by 7 bases, with 6 bases of the junction left unmatched. Germline V gene sequence: CDR1 LGHNA, CDR2 YSLEER. The CDR3 length is 15 residues. CDR3 amino acids: CASSQDETGWQPQHF. CDR3 nucleotides: TGCGCCAGCAGCCAAGATGAGACAGGGTGGCAGCCCCAGCATTTT.

This clonotype was observed a handful of times. The chain uses TRBV19 and TRBJ1-5; D is unclear. The V end was cut by 4 bases, the J end by 3 bases, with 7 bases between. Germline-derived CDR1 and CDR2 are LNHDA and SQIVND (reference sequence). CDR3 size: 13 residues. CDR3: CASSNGFNQPQHF. The CDR3 nucleotides are TGTGCCAGTAGTAATGGGTTCAATCAGCCCCAGCATTTT. Looking up the rest from reference TRBV19 and TRBJ1-5 gives the full variable domain: DGGITQSPKYLFRKEGQNVTLSCEQNLNHDAMYWYRQDPGQGLRLIYYSQIVNDFQKGDIAEGYSVSREKKESFPLTVTSAQKNPTAFYLCASSNGFNQPQHFGDGTRLSIL.

The chain couples TRBV5-1 to TRBJ1-5; tentatively, D is TRBD1 (5 bases). Germline CDR1 SGHRS, CDR2 YFSETQ. CDR3 length equals 15 residues. The V end was cut by 0 bases, the J end by 7 bases, with 14 bases between. The CDR3 DNA reads as TGCGCCAGCAGCTTGGGTTTGGGGACGGGACAGCCCCAGCATTTT. It is translated as CASSLGLGTGQPQHF.

This rearrangement joins TRBV6-6 to TRBJ2-7; D unclear. Germline-derived CDR1 and CDR2 are MNHNY and SVGAGI (reference sequence). This CDR3 is built from 14 residues. V was trimmed by 2 bases and J by 3 bases, leaving 11 bases between them. The CDR3 DNA reads as TGTGCCAGCAGTTACAGTGACACCTTCTACGAGCAGTACTTC. It yields the protein CASSYSDTFYEQYF.

This sequence joins TRBV12-3 or TRBV12-4 and TRBJ2-7; the D gene could be TRBD1 or TRBD2 (6 bases each). The DNA end favors TRBJ2-4, so the J call may be wrong. There are 17 residues in the CDR3. CDR3 in DNA: TGTGCCAGCAGCCTAGGGGGACAAGTCCTTAGCGGAAACATTCAGTACTTC. It is translated as CASSLGGQVLSGNIQYF.

This rearrangement joins TRBV5-1 to TRBJ2-3; 8 positions match TRBD2. This CDR3 contains 17 residues. Trimming took 0 bases from V and 4 from J; bases not matched to a gene: 10. The germline CDR1 and CDR2 sequences are SGHRS and YFSETQ. The CDR3 coding sequence is TGCGCCAGCAGCTTGGCCGCAAGCGGGGGTAGCGCAGATACGCAGTATTTT. Translation gives CASSLAASGGSADTQYF.

This clonotype was observed a handful of times. This rearrangement joins TRBV4-3 to TRBJ1-1, with a weak D call TRBD1 (5 bases). The germline gives CDR1 LGHNA, CDR2 YSLEER. V lost 0 bases and J lost 5, with 10 bases in between. The CDR3 covers 14 residues. For the CDR3, the DNA is TGCGCCAGCAGCCAAGAGAAGGGACGGACTGAAGCTTTCTTT. Its translation is CASSQEKGRTEAFF.

This clonotype was observed a few times. This chain links TRBV5-1 with TRBJ2-3; TRBD1 matches at 10 bases. This CDR3 is built from 15 residues. Germline V lookup: CDR1 SGHRS, CDR2 YFSETQ. Germline trimming cut 2 bases from V and 4 bases from J; bases unmatched to any gene: 4. CDR3 in amino acids: CASSLGTGASDTQYF. The CDR3 DNA reads as TGCGCCAGCAGCTTAGGGACAGGGGCATCAGATACGCAGTATTTT.

The chain carries TRBV20-1 and TRBJ2-7; 11 nucleotides line up with TRBD1. This CDR3 contains 16 residues. Germline V lookup: CDR1 DFQATT, CDR2 SNEGSKA (reference sequence). Losses at the gene ends were 5 bases for V and 5 bases for J; bases not matched to a gene: 14. The CDR3 protein is CSAAGTGGSLPHEQYF. In DNA, the CDR3 is TGCAGTGCTGCCGGGACAGGGGGTTCCCTACCCCACGAGCAGTACTTC.

This clonotype was counted only a few times. The genes are TRBV20-1 and TRBJ1-5, with unresolved D. Trimming took 6 bases from V and 1 from J, leaving 7 bases between them. The germline CDR1 and CDR2 sequences are DFQATT and SNEGSKA (reference sequence). The CDR3 totals 12 residues. DNA of the CDR3: TGCAGTGCCAAGGCAAGCAATCAGCCCCAGCATTTT. Protein sequence: CSAKASNQPQHF.

In its sample, this clonotype was seen a few times. CDR3 protein: CATSELTNTGELFF. CDR3 sequence (DNA): TGTGCCACCAGCGAGCTTACGAACACCGGGGAGCTGTTTTTT. This chain links TRBV15 with TRBJ2-2; D not certain. This CDR3 is 14 amino acids long. The germline gives CDR1 LNHNV, CDR2 YYDKDF (reference sequence). Between the trimmed V and J ends, which lost 5 bases and 0 bases, there was a span of 7 bases.

V usage is TRBV6-1 and J usage is TRBJ2-5; 7 positions match TRBD2. The CDR3 has 13 residues. CDR1 is MNHNS, CDR2 SASEGT, per germline. The ends lost 2 bases at V and 12 bases at J; junction bases unmatched: 9. The chain's CDR3 is CASSEWVAGLKYF. CDR3 in DNA: TGTGCCAGCAGTGAATGGGTAGCGGGTCTAAAGTACTTC.

The rearrangement uses TRBV30 and TRBJ1-5, with D possibly being TRBD1 (5 bases). This CDR3 has 16 amino acids. V lost 0 bases and J 0 bases, leaving 12 bases between the germline ends. Germline CDR1 and CDR2: GTSNPN and SVGIG (reference sequence). CDR3 sequence: CAWSVQWGPSNQPQHF. The CDR3 DNA follows: TGTGCCTGGAGTGTACAATGGGGCCCTAGCAATCAGCCCCAGCATTTT.

The CDR3 coding sequence is TGTGCCACCAGCAGAGATGTGACGGAAAGTGAAGCTTTCTTT. Its protein product is CATSRDVTESEAFF. The genes are TRBV15 and TRBJ1-1; D not resolved. The V gene lost 0 bases and the J gene lost 7 bases, with 12 bases spanning the gap. Germline CDR1 reads LNHNV; CDR2 reads YYDKDF (reference sequence). This CDR3 contains 14 residues.